The entry that follows covers one T cell receptor beta chain sequence. Sequencing was performed with immunoSEQ multiplex PCR; in TCRdb, only in-frame clones are kept and a portion is missing. The sample shows several thousand clones, just under 85% of them seen only once. The data were taken from a study of tumor-infiltrating lymphocytes in localized non-small cell lung cancer. Background on the study: From each patient, both tumor and uninvolved lung, non-adjacent to tumor, were sampled.

This CDR3 has 14 residues. In germline, CDR1 is MNHEY, CDR2 SMNVEV (reference sequence). Trimming cost V 2 bases and J 8 bases; bases outside gene matches: 1. Material for sequencing was uninvolved lung tissue not adjacent to the tumor. The receptor was derived from a human donor with non-small cell lung cancer. This chain uses TRBV27 with TRBJ1-6; 9 nucleotides align to TRBD1. The CDR3, as DNA: TGTGCCAGCAGTTTAGACAGGGGGTATTCACCCCTCCACTTT. Translated: CASSLDRGYSPLHF.